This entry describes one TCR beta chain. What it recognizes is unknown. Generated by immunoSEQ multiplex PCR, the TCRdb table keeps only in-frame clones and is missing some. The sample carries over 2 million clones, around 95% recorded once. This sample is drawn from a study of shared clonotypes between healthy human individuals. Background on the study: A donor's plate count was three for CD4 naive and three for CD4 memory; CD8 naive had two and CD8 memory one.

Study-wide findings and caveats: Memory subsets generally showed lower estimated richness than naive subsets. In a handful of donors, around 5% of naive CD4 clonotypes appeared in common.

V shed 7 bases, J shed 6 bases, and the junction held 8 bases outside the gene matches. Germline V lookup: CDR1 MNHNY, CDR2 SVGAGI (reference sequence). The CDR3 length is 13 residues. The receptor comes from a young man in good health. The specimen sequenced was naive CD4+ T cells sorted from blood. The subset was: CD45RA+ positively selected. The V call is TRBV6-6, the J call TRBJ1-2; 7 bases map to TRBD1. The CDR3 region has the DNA TGTGCCAGCACCGACAGGGTCTCCGATGGCTACACCTTC. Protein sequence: CASTDRVSDGYTF.